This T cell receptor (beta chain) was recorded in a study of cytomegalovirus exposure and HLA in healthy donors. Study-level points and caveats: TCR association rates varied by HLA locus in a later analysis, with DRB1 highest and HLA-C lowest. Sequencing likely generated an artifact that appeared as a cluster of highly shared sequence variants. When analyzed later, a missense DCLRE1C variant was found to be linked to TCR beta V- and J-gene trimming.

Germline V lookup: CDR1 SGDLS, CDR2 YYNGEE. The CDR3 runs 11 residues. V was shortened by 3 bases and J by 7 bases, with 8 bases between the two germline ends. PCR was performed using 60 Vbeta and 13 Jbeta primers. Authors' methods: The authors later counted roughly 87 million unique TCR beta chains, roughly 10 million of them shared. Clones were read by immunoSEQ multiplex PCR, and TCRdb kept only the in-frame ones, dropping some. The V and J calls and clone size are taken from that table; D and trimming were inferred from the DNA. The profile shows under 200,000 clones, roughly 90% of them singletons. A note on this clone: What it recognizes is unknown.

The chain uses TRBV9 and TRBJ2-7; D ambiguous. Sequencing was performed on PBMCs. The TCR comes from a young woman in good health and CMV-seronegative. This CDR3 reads CASSANGEQYF. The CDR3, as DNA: TGTGCCAGCAGCGCAAACGGGGAGCAGTACTTC.